The T cell receptor (beta chain) described here comes from a study of OX40 agonist ivuxolimab in advanced cancers. Turning to the study itself: Partial responses were achieved by three patients: one hepatocellular carcinoma, two cutaneous melanoma.

Here immunoSEQ multiplex PCR was the method, and the copy in TCRdb shows in-frame clones only, minus some. The profile shows some 94,000 clones, around 91% of them singletons. There are a few counts of this clone. V was clipped by 5 bases and J by 9 bases, with 20 bases between them. The CDR3 is 14 amino acids. Per the germline V gene, CDR1 is SGHAT and CDR2 is FQNNGV. The sequences come from CD4+ or CD8+ T cells sorted from blood, collected in a trial of the OX40 agonist ivuxolimab. The chain carries TRBV11-2 and TRBJ2-7; a weak D match, TRBD2 (5 bases). The clonotype originates from an adult with an advanced solid tumor such as melanoma, head and neck, liver or kidney cancer. CDR3 coding DNA: TGTGCCAGCAGCGACGGACTCAGGAGCTGGGGGCAGTACTTC. Its protein is CASSDGLRSWGQYF.